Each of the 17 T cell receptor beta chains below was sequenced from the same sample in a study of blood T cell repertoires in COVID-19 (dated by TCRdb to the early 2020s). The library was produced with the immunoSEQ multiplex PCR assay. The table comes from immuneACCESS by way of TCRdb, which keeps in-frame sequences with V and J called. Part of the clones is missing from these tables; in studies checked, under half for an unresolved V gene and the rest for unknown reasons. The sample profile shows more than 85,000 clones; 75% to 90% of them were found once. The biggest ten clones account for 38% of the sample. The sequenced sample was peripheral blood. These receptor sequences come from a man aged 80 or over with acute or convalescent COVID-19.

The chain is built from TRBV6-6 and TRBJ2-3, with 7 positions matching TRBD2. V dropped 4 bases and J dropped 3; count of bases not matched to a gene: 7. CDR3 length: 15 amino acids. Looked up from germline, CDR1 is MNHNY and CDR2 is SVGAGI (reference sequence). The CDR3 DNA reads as TGTGCCAGCAGTTCACGGCCGGGAGGTACAGATACGCAGTATTTT. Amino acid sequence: CASSSRPGGTDTQYF.

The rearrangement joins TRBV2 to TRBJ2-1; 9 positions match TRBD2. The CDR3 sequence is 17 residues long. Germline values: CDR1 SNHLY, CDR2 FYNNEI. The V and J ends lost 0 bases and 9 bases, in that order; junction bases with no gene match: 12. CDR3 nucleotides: TGTGCCAGCAGTGAAGCTAGGAAGGCGGGAGGGCCTACTGAGCAGTTCTTC. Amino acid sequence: CASSEARKAGGPTEQFF.

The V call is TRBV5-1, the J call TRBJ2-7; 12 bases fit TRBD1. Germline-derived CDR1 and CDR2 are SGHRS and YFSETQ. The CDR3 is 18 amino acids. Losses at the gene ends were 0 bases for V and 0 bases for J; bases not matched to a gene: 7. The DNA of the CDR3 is TGCGCCAGCAGCTTGGAGGGACAGGGGGCGGCATTCTCCTACGAGCAGTACTTC. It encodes CASSLEGQGAAFSYEQYF.

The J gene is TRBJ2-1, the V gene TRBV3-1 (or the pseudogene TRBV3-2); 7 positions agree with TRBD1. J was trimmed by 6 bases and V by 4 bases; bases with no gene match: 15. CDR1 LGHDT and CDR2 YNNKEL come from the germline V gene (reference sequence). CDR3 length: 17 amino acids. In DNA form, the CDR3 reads TGTGCCAGCAGCCCTTCAATTGACAGGGTTTCAGGCAATGAGCAGTTCTTC. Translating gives CASSPSIDRVSGNEQFF.

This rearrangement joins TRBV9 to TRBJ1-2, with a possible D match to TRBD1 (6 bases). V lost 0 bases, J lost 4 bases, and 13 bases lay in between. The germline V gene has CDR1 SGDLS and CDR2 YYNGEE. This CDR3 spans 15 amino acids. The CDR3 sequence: CASSVAEGQSYGYTF. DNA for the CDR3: TGTGCCAGCAGCGTAGCTGAAGGACAGTCCTATGGCTACACCTTC.

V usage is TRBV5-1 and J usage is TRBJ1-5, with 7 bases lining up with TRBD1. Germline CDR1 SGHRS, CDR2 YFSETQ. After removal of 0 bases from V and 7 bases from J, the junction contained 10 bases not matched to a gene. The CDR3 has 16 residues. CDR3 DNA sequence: TGCGCCAGCAGCTTGGGGACGACAGGGACGAAACAGCCCCAGCATTTT. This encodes CASSLGTTGTKQPQHF.

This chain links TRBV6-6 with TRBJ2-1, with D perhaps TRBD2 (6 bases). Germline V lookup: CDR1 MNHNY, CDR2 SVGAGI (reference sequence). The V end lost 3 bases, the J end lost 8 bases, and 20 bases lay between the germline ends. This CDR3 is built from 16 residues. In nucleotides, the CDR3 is TGTGCCAGCAGTTATGAGGCGGGAAGGTTCCTGGATGAGCAGTTCTTC. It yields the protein CASSYEAGRFLDEQFF.

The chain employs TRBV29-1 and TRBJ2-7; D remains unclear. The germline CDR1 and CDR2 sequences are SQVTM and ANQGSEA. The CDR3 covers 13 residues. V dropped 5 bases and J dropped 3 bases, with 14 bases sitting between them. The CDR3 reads CSVTDGSLYEQYF. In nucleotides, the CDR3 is TGCAGCGTTACAGACGGTTCCCTCTACGAGCAGTACTTC.

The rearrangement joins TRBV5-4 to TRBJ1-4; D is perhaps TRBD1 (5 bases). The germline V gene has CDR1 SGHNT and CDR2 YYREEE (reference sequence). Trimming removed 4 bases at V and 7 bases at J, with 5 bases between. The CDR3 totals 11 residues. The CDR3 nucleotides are TGTGCCAGCAGCCAGGGTGAAAAACTGTTTTTT. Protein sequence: CASSQGEKLFF.

CDR3: CASSDRGRVWYGYTF. In DNA form, the CDR3 reads TGTGCCAGCAGCGACAGGGGGCGCGTGTGGTATGGCTACACCTTC. V gene TRBV6-6 combines with J gene TRBJ1-2; 10 positions agree with TRBD1. J was trimmed by 5 bases and V by 6 bases; bases with no gene match: 9. The CDR3 runs to 15 residues. The germline gives CDR1 MNHNY, CDR2 SVGAGI (reference sequence).

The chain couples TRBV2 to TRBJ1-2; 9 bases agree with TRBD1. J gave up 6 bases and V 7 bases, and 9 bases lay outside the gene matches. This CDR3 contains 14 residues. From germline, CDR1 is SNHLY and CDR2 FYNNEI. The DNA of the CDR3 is TGTGCCAGCATGAGCCGGGACAGGGTTGATGGCTACACCTTC. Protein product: CASMSRDRVDGYTF.

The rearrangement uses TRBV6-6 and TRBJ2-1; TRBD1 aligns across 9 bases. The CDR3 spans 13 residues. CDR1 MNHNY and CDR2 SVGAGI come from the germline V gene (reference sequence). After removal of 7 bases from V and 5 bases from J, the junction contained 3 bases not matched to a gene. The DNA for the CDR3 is TGTGCCAGCAAAGACAGGGGGAACAATGAGCAGTTCTTC. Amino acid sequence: CASKDRGNNEQFF.

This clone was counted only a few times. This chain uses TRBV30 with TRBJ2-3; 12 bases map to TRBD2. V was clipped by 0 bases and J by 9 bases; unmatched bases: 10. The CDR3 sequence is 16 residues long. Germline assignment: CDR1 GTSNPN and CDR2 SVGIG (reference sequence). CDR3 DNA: TGTGCCTGGAGTGTGGCTAGCGGGAGGGGATATTGGACGCAGTATTTT. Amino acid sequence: CAWSVASGRGYWTQYF.

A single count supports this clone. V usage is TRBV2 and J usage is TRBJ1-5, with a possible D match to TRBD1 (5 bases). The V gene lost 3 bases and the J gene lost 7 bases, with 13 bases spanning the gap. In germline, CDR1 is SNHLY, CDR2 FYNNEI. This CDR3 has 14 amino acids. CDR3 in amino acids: CASSEGGDRQPQHF. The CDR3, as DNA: TGTGCCAGCAGTGAGGGGGGGGACCGACAGCCCCAGCATTTT.

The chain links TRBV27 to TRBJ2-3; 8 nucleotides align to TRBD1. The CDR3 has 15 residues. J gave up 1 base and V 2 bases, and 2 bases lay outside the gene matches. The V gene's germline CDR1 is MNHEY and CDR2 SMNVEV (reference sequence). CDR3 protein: CASSLETGGTDTQYF. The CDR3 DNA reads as TGTGCCAGCAGTTTAGAGACAGGGGGCACAGATACGCAGTATTTT.

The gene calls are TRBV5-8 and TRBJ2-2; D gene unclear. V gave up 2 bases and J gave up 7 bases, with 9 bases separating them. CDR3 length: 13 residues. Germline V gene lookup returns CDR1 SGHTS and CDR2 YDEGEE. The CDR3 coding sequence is TGTGCCAGCAGCTTCCGGTTAAGCGGGGAGCTGTTTTTT. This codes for CASSFRLSGELFF. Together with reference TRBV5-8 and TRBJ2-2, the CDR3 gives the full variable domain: EAGVTQSPTHLIKTRGQQATLRCSPISGHTSVYWYQQALGLGLQFLLWYDEGEERNRGNFPPRFSGRQFPNYSSELNVNALELEDSALYLCASSFRLSGELFFGEGSRLTVL.

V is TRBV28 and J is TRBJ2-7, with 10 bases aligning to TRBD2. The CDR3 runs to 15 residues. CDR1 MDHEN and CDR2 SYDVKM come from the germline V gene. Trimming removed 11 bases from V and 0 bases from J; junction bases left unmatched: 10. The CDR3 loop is CARNQAGGSSYEQYF. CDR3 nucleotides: TGTGCCCGAAACCAAGCGGGAGGGAGCTCCTACGAGCAGTACTTC.